Below are 11 T cell receptor beta chains sequenced from a single sample in a study of blood T cell repertoires in COVID-19. Method: immunoSEQ multiplex PCR; TCRdb's copy keeps in-frame clones and lacks some. The sample shows tens of thousands of clones, around 68% of them seen only once. Specimen: peripheral blood. Source of these receptors: a woman aged 70-85 years with acute or convalescent COVID-19.

This rearrangement joins TRBV2 to TRBJ1-4, with TRBD1 matching over 10 bases. V lost 8 bases, J lost 0 bases, and 6 bases stayed unmatched. The CDR3 is 16 residues long. CDR1 is SNHLY and CDR2 is FYNNEI in the germline V gene. Here the CDR3 reads CASAGQGGATNEKLFF. CDR3 DNA: TGTGCCAGCGCCGGACAGGGGGGTGCAACTAATGAAAAACTGTTTTTT.

The gene calls are TRBV6-4 and TRBJ1-1; 8 nucleotides align to TRBD1. The germline CDR1 and CDR2 sequences are MRHNA and SNTAGT. V gave up 1 base and J gave up 0 bases; unmatched junction bases: 1. This CDR3 region has 15 residues. This CDR3 reads CASSDYRGVNTEAFF. The CDR3 coding sequence is TGTGCCAGCAGTGACTACAGGGGGGTGAACACTGAAGCTTTCTTT.

The chain combines TRBV7-9 with TRBJ1-5, with D unresolved. This CDR3 has 14 amino acids. V dropped 0 bases and J dropped 4 bases, with 7 bases sitting between them. Germline assignment: CDR1 SEHNR and CDR2 FQNEAQ (reference sequence). CDR3 sequence reads: CASSLAGVNQPQHF. The CDR3 DNA is TGTGCCAGCAGCTTAGCGGGCGTAAATCAGCCCCAGCATTTT.

The rearrangement links TRBV2 to TRBJ2-7; possible D gene TRBD1, 5 bases. The V gene lost 1 base and the J gene lost 0 bases, with 7 bases spanning the gap. Germline V gives CDR1 SNHLY, CDR2 FYNNEI. This CDR3 is 14 amino acids long. The CDR3 region has the DNA TGTGCCAGCAGTGAAGGACAGAGCTCCTACGAGCAGTACTTC. It encodes CASSEGQSSYEQYF.

The CDR3 nucleotides read TGTGCCAGCAGCCAAGATGCCGAAGCTTCAGGCTACACCTTC. It encodes CASSQDAEASGYTF. The chain is built from TRBV3-1 (or the pseudogene TRBV3-2) and TRBJ1-2; D is unresolved. This CDR3 has 14 amino acids. CDR1 is LGHDT, CDR2 YNNKEL, per germline (reference sequence). V gave up 0 bases and J gave up 8 bases, with 13 bases separating them.

The chain carries TRBV19 and TRBJ2-1; 9 positions agree with TRBD1. The CDR3 contains 20 residues. Germline V gene data show CDR1 as LNHDA and CDR2 as SQIVND (reference sequence). The V and J ends lost 0 bases and 1 base, in that order; junction bases with no gene match: 13. The CDR3 DNA follows: TGTGCCAGTAGTATAGAGGGACAGGGTTTTATAGGTAATTCCTACAATGAGCAGTTCTTC. Its translation is CASSIEGQGFIGNSYNEQFF.

The chain has TRBV5-5 and TRBJ2-5, with D possibly TRBD2 on 6 matching bases. CDR3 size: 13 residues. Germline CDR1 is SGHKS and CDR2 is YYEKEE (reference sequence). V was pared by 1 base and J by 5 bases, with 9 bases between. Written as DNA, the CDR3 is TGTGCCAGCAGCTTGACGGGGGTGGAGACCCAGTACTTC. It specifies CASSLTGVETQYF.

The chain uses TRBV10-2 and TRBJ2-1; weak D call: TRBD2 (5 bases). This CDR3 region has 11 residues. Germline assignment: CDR1 WSHSY and CDR2 SAAADI. Trimming took 4 bases from V and 8 from J, leaving 6 bases between them. Written as DNA, the CDR3 is TGCGCCAGCAGTGCGAGGGATGAGCAGTTCTTC. Translating it yields CASSARDEQFF.

The chain recombines TRBV28 with TRBJ1-2, with 7 nucleotides matching TRBD1. CDR1 is MDHEN, CDR2 SYDVKM, per germline. Trimming removed 8 bases from V and 4 bases from J; junction bases left unmatched: 7. This CDR3 is built from 13 residues. CDR3 region: CASLSGGTYGYTF. For the CDR3, the DNA is TGTGCCAGCCTATCAGGGGGAACCTATGGCTACACCTTC.

This clone showed up just a few times. Other DNA sequences from this sample encode an identical CDR3 as well. V usage is TRBV28 and J usage is TRBJ2-3; D possibly corresponds to TRBD1 (5 bases). Germline V CDR1 and CDR2: MDHEN, SYDVKM. The germline V and J ends were trimmed by 5 bases and 0 bases, with 9 bases remaining between them. The CDR3 loop spans 14 amino acids. The CDR3 sequence is CASSRQGSTDTQYF. The DNA of the CDR3 is TGTGCCAGCAGTCGGCAGGGAAGCACAGATACGCAGTATTTT. The complete variable domain, with remaining parts taken from reference TRBV28 and TRBJ2-3, reads DVKVTQSSRYLVKRTGEKVFLECVQDMDHENMFWYRQDPGLGLRLIYFSYDVKMKEKGDIPEGYSVSREKKERFSLILESASTNQTSMYLCASSRQGSTDTQYFGPGTRLTVL.

The chain combines TRBV10-3 with TRBJ2-4, with 10 bases lining up with TRBD2. Trimming removed 0 bases from V and 3 bases from J; junction bases left unmatched: 8. The CDR3 runs 18 residues. CDR1 is ENHRY and CDR2 is SYGVKD in the germline V gene. The CDR3 DNA reads TGTGCCATCAGTGAGTCGAGCGGGAGGGCCGTCGGCAAAAACATTCAGTACTTC. It is translated as CAISESSGRAVGKNIQYF.